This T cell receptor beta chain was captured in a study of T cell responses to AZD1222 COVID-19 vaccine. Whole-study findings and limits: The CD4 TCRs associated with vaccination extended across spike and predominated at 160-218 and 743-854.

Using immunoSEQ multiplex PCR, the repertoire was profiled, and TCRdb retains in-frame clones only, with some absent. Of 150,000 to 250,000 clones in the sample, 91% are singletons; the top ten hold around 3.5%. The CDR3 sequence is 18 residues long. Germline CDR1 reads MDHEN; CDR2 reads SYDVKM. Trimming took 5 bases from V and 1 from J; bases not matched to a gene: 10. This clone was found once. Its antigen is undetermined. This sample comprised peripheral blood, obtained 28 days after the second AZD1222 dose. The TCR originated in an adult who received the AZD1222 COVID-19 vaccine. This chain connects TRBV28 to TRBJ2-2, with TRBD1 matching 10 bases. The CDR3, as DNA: TGTGCCAGCAGTGTTTTGACAGGGGGCAGTAAGAACACCGGGGAGCTGTTTTTT. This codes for CASSVLTGGSKNTGELFF.